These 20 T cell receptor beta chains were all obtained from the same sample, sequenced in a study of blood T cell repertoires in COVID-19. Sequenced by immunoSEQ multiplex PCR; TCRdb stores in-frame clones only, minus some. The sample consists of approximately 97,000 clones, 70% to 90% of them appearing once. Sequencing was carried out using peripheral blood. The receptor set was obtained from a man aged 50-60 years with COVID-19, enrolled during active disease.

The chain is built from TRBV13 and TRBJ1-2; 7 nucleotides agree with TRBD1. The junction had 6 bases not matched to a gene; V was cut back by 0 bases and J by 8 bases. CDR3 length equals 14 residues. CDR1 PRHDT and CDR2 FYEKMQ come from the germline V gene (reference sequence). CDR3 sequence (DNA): TGTGCCAGCAGCTTAGGCCGAGCAGGGGGAGGCTACACCTTC. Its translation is CASSLGRAGGGYTF.

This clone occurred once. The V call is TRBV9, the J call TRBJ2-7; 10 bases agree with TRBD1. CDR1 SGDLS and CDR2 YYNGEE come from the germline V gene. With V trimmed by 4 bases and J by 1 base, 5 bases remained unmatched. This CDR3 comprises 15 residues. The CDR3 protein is CASSPGTGVSYEQYF. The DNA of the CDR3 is TGTGCCAGCAGCCCGGGGACAGGGGTATCCTACGAGCAGTACTTC.

CDR3 nucleotide sequence: TGTGCCAGCACCCTGGGAACTAGCGGGGAGCAGTTCTTC. Amino acid sequence: CASTLGTSGEQFF. J is TRBJ2-1 and V is TRBV28, with 9 bases matching TRBD2. CDR3 length: 13 amino acids. Germline CDR1 MDHEN, CDR2 SYDVKM. V gave up 7 bases and J gave up 10 bases; unmatched junction bases: 8.

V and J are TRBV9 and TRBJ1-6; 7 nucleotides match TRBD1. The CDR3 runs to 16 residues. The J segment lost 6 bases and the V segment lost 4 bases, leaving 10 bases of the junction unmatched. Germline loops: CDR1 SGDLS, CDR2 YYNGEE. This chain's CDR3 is CASSSTRGLSNSPLHF. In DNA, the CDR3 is TGTGCCAGCAGCTCCACGAGGGGGCTTTCTAATTCACCCCTCCACTTT.

The CDR3 DNA reads as TGTGCCAGCAGCCGGGATCTTATCGTCTACACCTTC. Translation: CASSRDLIVYTF. The J gene is TRBJ1-2, the V gene TRBV2; no clear D gene. V was cut by 6 bases and J by 10 bases, with 15 bases left in between. Germline assignment: CDR1 SNHLY and CDR2 FYNNEI. There are 12 residues in the CDR3.

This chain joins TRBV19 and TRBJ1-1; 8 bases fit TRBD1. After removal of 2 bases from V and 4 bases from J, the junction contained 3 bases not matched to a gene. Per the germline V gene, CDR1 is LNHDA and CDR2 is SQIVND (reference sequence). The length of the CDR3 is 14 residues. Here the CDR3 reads CASSIQGAVTEAFF. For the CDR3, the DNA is TGTGCCAGTAGTATACAGGGGGCGGTCACTGAAGCTTTCTTT.

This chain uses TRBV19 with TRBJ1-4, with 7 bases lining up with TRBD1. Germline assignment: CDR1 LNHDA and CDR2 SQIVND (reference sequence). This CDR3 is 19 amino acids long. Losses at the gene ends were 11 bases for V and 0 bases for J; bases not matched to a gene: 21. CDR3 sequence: CAAARAPGTVGATNEKLFF. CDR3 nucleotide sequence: TGTGCCGCGGCGCGGGCCCCCGGGACAGTCGGTGCAACTAATGAAAAACTGTTTTTT.

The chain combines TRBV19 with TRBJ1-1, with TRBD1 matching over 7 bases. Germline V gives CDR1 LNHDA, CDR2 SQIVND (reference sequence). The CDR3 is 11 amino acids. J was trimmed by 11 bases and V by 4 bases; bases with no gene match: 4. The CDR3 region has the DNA TGTGCCAGTAGTACCGGGACAGCGGCTTTCTTT. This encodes CASSTGTAAFF.

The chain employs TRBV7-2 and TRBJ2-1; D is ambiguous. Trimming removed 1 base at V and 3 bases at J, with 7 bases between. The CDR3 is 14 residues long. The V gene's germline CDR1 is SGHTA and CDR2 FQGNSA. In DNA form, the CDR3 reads TGTGCCAGCAGCTTAGGTCTAGACTACAATGAGCAGTTCTTC. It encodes CASSLGLDYNEQFF.

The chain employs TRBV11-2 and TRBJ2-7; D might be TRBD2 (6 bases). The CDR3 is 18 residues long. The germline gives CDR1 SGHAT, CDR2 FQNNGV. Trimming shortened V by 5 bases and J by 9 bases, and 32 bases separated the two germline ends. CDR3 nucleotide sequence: TGTGCCAGCAGCCTCCTTATCTACCCGGAGGGGATTCTTACGAGGCAGTACTTC. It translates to CASSLLIYPEGILTRQYF.

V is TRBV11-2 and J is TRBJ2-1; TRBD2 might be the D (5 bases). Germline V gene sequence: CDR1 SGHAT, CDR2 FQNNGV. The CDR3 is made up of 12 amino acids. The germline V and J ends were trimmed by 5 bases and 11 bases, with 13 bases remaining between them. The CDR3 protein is CASSQGGAKQFF. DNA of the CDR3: TGTGCCAGCAGCCAAGGAGGCGCTAAGCAGTTCTTC.

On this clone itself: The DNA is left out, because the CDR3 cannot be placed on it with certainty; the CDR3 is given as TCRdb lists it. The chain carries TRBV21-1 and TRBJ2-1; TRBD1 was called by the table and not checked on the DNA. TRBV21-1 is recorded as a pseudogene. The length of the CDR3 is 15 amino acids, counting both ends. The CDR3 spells CASSWGWGSYNEQFF.

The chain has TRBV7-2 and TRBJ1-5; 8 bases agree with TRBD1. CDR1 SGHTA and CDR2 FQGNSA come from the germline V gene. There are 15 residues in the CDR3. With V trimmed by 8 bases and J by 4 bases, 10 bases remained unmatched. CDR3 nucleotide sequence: TGTGCCAGCGGGGTCCAGGGGGCGTCGAATCAGCCCCAGCATTTT. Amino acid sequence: CASGVQGASNQPQHF.

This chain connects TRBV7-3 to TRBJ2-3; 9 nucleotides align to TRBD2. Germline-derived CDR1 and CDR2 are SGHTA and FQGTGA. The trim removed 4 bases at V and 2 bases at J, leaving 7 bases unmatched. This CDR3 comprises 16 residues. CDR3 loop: CASSYSAGGVTDTQYF. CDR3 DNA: TGTGCCAGCAGCTATTCAGCGGGGGGCGTCACAGATACGCAGTATTTT.

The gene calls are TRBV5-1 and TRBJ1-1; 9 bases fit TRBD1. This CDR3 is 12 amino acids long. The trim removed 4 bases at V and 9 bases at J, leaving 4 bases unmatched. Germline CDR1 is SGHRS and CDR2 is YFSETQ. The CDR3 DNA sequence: TGCGCCAGCAGCGGACAGGGGAACCAAGCTTTCTTT. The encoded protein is CASSGQGNQAFF.

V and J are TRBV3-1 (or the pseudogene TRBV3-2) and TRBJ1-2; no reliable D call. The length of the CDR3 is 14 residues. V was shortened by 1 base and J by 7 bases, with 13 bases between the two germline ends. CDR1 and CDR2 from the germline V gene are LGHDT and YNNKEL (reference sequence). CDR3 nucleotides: TGTGCCAGCAGCCAAGTCTTTGGGGAGAGTGGCTACACCTTC. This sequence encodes CASSQVFGESGYTF.

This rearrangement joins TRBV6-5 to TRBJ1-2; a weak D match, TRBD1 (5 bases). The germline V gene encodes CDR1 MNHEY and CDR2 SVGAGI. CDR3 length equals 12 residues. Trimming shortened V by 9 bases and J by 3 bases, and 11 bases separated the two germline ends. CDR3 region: CASRGRDYGYTF. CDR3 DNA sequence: TGTGCCAGTCGGGGGAGGGACTATGGCTACACCTTC.

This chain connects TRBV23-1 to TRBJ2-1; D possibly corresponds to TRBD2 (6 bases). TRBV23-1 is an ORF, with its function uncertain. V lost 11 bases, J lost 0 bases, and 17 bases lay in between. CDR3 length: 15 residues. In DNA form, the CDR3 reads TGCGCCCACAACAACGGCGGGGTCTCCTACAATGAGCAGTTCTTC. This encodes CAHNNGGVSYNEQFF.

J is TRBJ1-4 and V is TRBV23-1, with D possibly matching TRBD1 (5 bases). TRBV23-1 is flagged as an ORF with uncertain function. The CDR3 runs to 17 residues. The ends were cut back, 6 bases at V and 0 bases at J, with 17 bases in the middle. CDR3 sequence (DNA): TGCGCCAGCAGCCAACAGGTGGCTCTTGCAACTAATGAAAAACTGTTTTTT. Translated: CASSQQVALATNEKLFF.

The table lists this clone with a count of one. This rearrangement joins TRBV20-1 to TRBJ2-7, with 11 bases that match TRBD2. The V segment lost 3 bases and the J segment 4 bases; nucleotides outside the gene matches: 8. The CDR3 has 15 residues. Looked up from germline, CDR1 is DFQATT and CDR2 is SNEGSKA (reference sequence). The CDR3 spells CSASFSSGGIYEQYF. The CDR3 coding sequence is TGCAGTGCTAGTTTCTCTAGCGGGGGGATTTACGAGCAGTACTTC.